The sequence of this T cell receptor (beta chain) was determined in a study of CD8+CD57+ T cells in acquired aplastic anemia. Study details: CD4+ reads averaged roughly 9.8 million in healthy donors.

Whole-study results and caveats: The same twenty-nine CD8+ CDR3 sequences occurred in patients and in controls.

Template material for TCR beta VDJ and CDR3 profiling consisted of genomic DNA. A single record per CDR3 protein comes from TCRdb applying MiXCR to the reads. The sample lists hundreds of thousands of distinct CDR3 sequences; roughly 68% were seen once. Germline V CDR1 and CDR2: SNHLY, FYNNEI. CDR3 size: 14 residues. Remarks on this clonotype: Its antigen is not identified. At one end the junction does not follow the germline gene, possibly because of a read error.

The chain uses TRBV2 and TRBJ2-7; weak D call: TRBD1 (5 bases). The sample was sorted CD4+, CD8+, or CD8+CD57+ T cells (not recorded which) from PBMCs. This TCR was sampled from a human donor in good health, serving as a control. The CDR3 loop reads CATSYGRVRREQYF. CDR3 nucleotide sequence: TGTGCCACCAGTTATGGCAGGGTTCGTCGCGAGCAGTACTTC.